The next 28 T cell receptor beta chains were all read from a single sample in a study of cytomegalovirus exposure and HLA in healthy donors (dated by TCRdb to the late 2010s). Library preparation was by the immunoSEQ multiplex PCR assay. The table comes from immuneACCESS by way of TCRdb, which keeps in-frame sequences with V and J called. Part of the clones is missing from these tables; in studies checked, under half for an unresolved V gene and the rest for unknown reasons. The sample table lists tens of thousands of clones, roughly 97% of them with a count of one. The ten largest make up over 0.7% of the sample. What was sequenced was PBMCs. These receptors originate from a man between 18 and 29 years old in good health and CMV-seronegative.

The J gene is TRBJ1-2, the V gene TRBV10-3; no firm D call. Trimming stripped 7 bases from V and 8 bases from J, with 17 bases between. The germline CDR1 and CDR2 sequences are ENHRY and SYGVKD. This CDR3 is 13 amino acids long. The DNA for the CDR3 is TGTGCCATCACTGACGGGTCCGCAGAGGGCTACACCTTC. Translating gives CAITDGSAEGYTF.

V usage is TRBV6-4 and J usage is TRBJ2-7; weak D call: TRBD2 (5 bases). The germline gives CDR1 MRHNA, CDR2 SNTAGT. The V and J ends lost 4 bases and 4 bases respectively, with 26 bases between them. The CDR3 has 18 residues. The CDR3 sequence is CASSVRVASGFFLYEQYV. The CDR3 bases are TGTGCCAGCAGTGTTCGGGTCGCATCGGGGTTTTTTCTTTACGAGCAGTACGTC.

DNA of the CDR3: TGTGCCAGCAGCGCGGGGTCCTTCACCCATACTGAAGCTTTCTTT. Its protein is CASSAGSFTHTEAFF. The genes are TRBV2 and TRBJ1-1; unclear D gene. Germline values: CDR1 SNHLY, CDR2 FYNNEI. Between the trimmed V and J ends, which lost 6 bases and 5 bases, there was a span of 19 bases. The CDR3 has 15 amino acids.

This chain links TRBV27 with TRBJ2-2; 10 nucleotides match TRBD2. V was pared by 7 bases and J by 5 bases, with 10 bases of the junction left unmatched. The CDR3 consists of 16 residues. The V gene's germline CDR1 is MNHEY and CDR2 SMNVEV (reference sequence). The CDR3 loop reads CASTGLAERITGELFF. In DNA form, the CDR3 reads TGTGCCAGCACTGGACTAGCGGAGAGGATAACCGGGGAGCTGTTTTTT.

J is TRBJ2-2 and V is TRBV7-8; the match to TRBD1 covers 10 bases. With 2 bases clipped from V and 6 bases from J, the junction kept 9 bases outside the gene matches. CDR1 SGHVS and CDR2 FQNEAQ come from the germline V gene. The CDR3 totals 17 residues. CDR3 amino acids: CASSLFRGTGDPGELFF. As DNA, the CDR3 is TGTGCCAGCAGCTTATTCCGGGGGACAGGGGATCCCGGGGAGCTGTTTTTT.

This sequence joins TRBV29-1 and TRBJ1-2; 8 nucleotides line up with TRBD1. This CDR3 comprises 13 residues. In germline, CDR1 is SQVTM, CDR2 ANQGSEA. V was pared by 3 bases and J by 4 bases, with 4 bases of the junction left unmatched. CDR3 in amino acids: CSVDDRGFYGYTF. CDR3 bases: TGCAGCGTTGACGACAGGGGTTTCTATGGCTACACCTTC.

Only one count was recorded for this clone. The rearrangement uses TRBV4-1 and TRBJ2-1; tentatively, D is TRBD2 (6 bases). Deletions cut 0 bases from V and 6 bases from J, with 9 bases between. Per the germline V gene, CDR1 is MGHRA and CDR2 is YSYEKL. The CDR3 runs 14 residues. CDR3 in amino acids: CASSQDLARNEQFF. CDR3 coding DNA: TGCGCCAGCAGCCAAGATCTAGCGCGCAATGAGCAGTTCTTC.

V is TRBV6-1 and J is TRBJ1-5; D gene uncertain. The CDR3 is 14 residues long. V lost 3 bases to trimming and J lost 2 bases, with 8 bases between them. Germline CDR1 reads MNHNS; CDR2 reads SASEGT. The CDR3 DNA reads as TGTGCCAGCAGTGACTCCGGGGGCAATCAGCCCCAGCATTTT. Translating gives CASSDSGGNQPQHF.

The V gene is TRBV27, the J gene TRBJ1-5; TRBD1 agrees at 9 bases. The V segment lost 4 bases and the J segment 5 bases; nucleotides outside the gene matches: 9. Germline-derived CDR1 and CDR2 are MNHEY and SMNVEV (reference sequence). The CDR3 runs to 16 residues. Here the CDR3 reads CASSSRTGALYQPQHF. The CDR3 DNA follows: TGTGCCAGCAGTTCTCGGACAGGGGCTTTATATCAGCCCCAGCATTTT.

The rearrangement links TRBV7-9 to TRBJ1-4; weak D call: TRBD1 (6 bases). The germline V gene encodes CDR1 SEHNR and CDR2 FQNEAQ (reference sequence). The CDR3 loop spans 14 amino acids. Trimming left V 5 bases short and J 6 bases short, with 13 bases between. The CDR3 region is CASSIGQIDEKLFF. Written as DNA, the CDR3 is TGTGCCAGCAGCATCGGACAGATAGATGAAAAACTGTTTTTT.

This chain uses TRBV5-6 with TRBJ2-1, with TRBD2 identical over 7 bases. In germline, CDR1 is SGHDT, CDR2 YYEEEE. The CDR3 sequence is 15 residues long. Trimming cost V 4 bases and J 7 bases; bases outside gene matches: 11. As DNA, the CDR3 is TGTGCCAGCAGCGCCCGGGGGGAGACGCGGAATGAGCAGTTCTTC. Translation: CASSARGETRNEQFF.

V is TRBV7-6 and J is TRBJ2-2, with 7 bases lining up with TRBD2. V lost 5 bases and J lost 6; bases outside the gene matches: 9. The CDR3 runs to 15 residues. Germline V gene lookup returns CDR1 SGHVS and CDR2 FNYEAQ. This CDR3 is CASSGGGEGAGELFF. DNA of the CDR3: TGTGCCAGCAGCGGCGGTGGGGAGGGCGCCGGGGAGCTGTTTTTT. The full variable domain, in which reference TRBV7-6 and TRBJ2-2 provide the parts outside the CDR3, is GAGVSQSPRYKVTKRGQDVALRCDPISGHVSLYWYRQALGQGPEFLTYFNYEAQQDKSGLPNDRFSAERPEGSISTLTIQRTEQRDSAMYRCASSGGGEGAGELFFGEGSRLTVL.

This clone was counted once. The chain has TRBV29-1 and TRBJ2-1; 11 nucleotides agree with TRBD1. CDR1 SQVTM and CDR2 ANQGSEA come from the germline V gene. The CDR3 covers 16 residues. V dropped 4 bases and J dropped 10; count of bases not matched to a gene: 15. CDR3 protein: CSVVFVRGTGGNEQFF. The DNA for the CDR3 is TGCAGCGTTGTCTTCGTCAGGGGGACAGGGGGAAACGAGCAGTTCTTC.

The CDR3: CASYSARGLSSQHF. The CDR3 region has the DNA TGTGCCAGCTACAGCGCGCGAGGGCTCTCATCCCAGCATTTT. The gene calls are TRBV28 and TRBJ1-5; D unresolved. Germline V gene data show CDR1 as MDHEN and CDR2 as SYDVKM. V lost 8 bases and J lost 11, with 22 bases in between. The CDR3 loop spans 14 amino acids.

The rearrangement uses TRBV18 and TRBJ2-1; 11 bases match TRBD2. The germline gives CDR1 KGHSH, CDR2 LQKENI. V was clipped by 3 bases and J by 4 bases; unmatched bases: 5. CDR3 length: 16 residues. The CDR3 loop is CASSPILAGGYNEQFF. The CDR3 DNA reads as TGTGCCAGCTCACCGATCCTAGCGGGAGGATACAATGAGCAGTTCTTC.

This chain uses TRBV9 with TRBJ2-5, with a tentative D call TRBD1 (6 bases). CDR3 length equals 14 residues. Germline values: CDR1 SGDLS, CDR2 YYNGEE. Trimming pared 3 bases from V and 5 bases from J, leaving 14 bases between. The DNA for the CDR3 is TGTGCCAGCAGCGCCGGGACATTGCTTGAGACCCAGTACTTC. Protein product: CASSAGTLLETQYF.

The CDR3 nucleotides are TGTGCCAGCCGGAGGGGTATAGCCAAAAACATTCAGTACTTC. This translates into CASRRGIAKNIQYF. The J gene is TRBJ2-4, the V gene TRBV6-1; D might be TRBD2 (6 bases). V was clipped by 8 bases and J by 0 bases, with 11 bases between them. The CDR3 has 14 residues. The germline CDR1 and CDR2 sequences are MNHNS and SASEGT.

V is TRBV29-1 and J is TRBJ2-3; D unresolved. CDR1 and CDR2 from the germline V gene are SQVTM and ANQGSEA. The CDR3 is 14 residues long. Trimming left V 1 base short and J 4 bases short, with 12 bases between. Here the CDR3 DNA reads TGCAGCGTTGAAGGCGGAAGAGAGGCAGATACGCAGTATTTT. This codes for CSVEGGREADTQYF.

Only one count was recorded for this clone. The chain uses TRBV9 and TRBJ1-5; D is possibly TRBD1 (5 bases). Germline loops: CDR1 SGDLS, CDR2 YYNGEE. The CDR3 runs to 15 residues. V dropped 0 bases and J dropped 4 bases, with 11 bases sitting between them. The DNA of the CDR3 is TGTGCCAGCAGCGTAGGGGGCATGAGGAATCAGCCCCAGCATTTT. Its translation: CASSVGGMRNQPQHF.

The chain recombines TRBV30 with TRBJ2-7; no definite D call. Germline CDR1 is GTSNPN and CDR2 is SVGIG (reference sequence). V gave up 1 base and J gave up 7 bases, with 8 bases separating them. This CDR3 contains 11 residues. The CDR3 protein is CAWSEDREQYV. CDR3 sequence (DNA): TGTGCCTGGAGTGAGGATCGGGAGCAGTACGTC.

This rearrangement joins TRBV27 to TRBJ2-7, with 8 bases lining up with TRBD1. Looked up from germline, CDR1 is MNHEY and CDR2 is SMNVEV (reference sequence). The length of the CDR3 is 15 residues. V shed 5 bases, J shed 2 bases, and the junction held 8 bases outside the gene matches. The CDR3 protein is CASSHGQGGPYEQYF. CDR3 sequence (DNA): TGTGCCAGCAGTCACGGACAGGGAGGACCCTACGAGCAGTACTTC.

The gene calls are TRBV14 and TRBJ2-7, with a weak D call TRBD2 (5 bases). Germline-derived CDR1 and CDR2 are SGHDN and FVKESK. The CDR3 runs to 13 residues. The germline V and J ends were trimmed by 4 bases and 3 bases, with 10 bases remaining between them. CDR3 nucleotide sequence: TGTGCCAGCAGCCGAGGGCTTGGCTACGAGCAGTACTTC. It translates to CASSRGLGYEQYF.

The V call is TRBV30, the J call TRBJ2-1, with D possibly TRBD2 on 6 matching bases. From germline, CDR1 is GTSNPN and CDR2 SVGIG (reference sequence). This CDR3 comprises 11 residues. Trimming took off 5 bases at V and 10 bases at J, with 12 bases between the two ends. The CDR3 loop is CAWGGIQEQFF. In DNA, the CDR3 is TGTGCCTGGGGGGGGATTCAGGAGCAGTTCTTC.

This chain links TRBV5-1 with TRBJ2-7; 11 nucleotides match TRBD1. The V segment lost 4 bases and the J segment 6 bases; nucleotides outside the gene matches: 6. The CDR3 is 14 residues long. The V gene's germline CDR1 is SGHRS and CDR2 YFSETQ. CDR3 coding DNA: TGCGCCAGCAGCCTTCAGGACAGGGGGCGCGAGCAGTACTTC. Translation gives CASSLQDRGREQYF.

The chain employs TRBV2 and TRBJ1-1; D may be TRBD1 (5 bases). The CDR3 covers 16 residues. Deletions cut 2 bases from V and 0 bases from J, with 13 bases between. Germline-derived CDR1 and CDR2 are SNHLY and FYNNEI. CDR3: CASSELLGGMNTEAFF. The CDR3 DNA reads as TGTGCCAGCAGTGAATTGTTGGGGGGAATGAACACTGAAGCTTTCTTT.

The chain is built from TRBV11-2 and TRBJ1-2; no clear D. Between the trimmed V and J ends, which lost 1 base and 6 bases, there was a span of 18 bases. CDR3 length: 16 residues. Per germline, CDR1 SGHAT and CDR2 FQNNGV. This CDR3 reads CASSLAPKGGWDGYTF. CDR3 DNA: TGTGCCAGCAGCTTAGCCCCAAAGGGCGGGTGGGATGGCTACACCTTC.

CDR3 in DNA: TGTGCCAGCAGTTTAAGGGGGAGCGTCAACGAGCAGTACTTC. As protein: CASSLRGSVNEQYF. The V and J genes are TRBV27 and TRBJ2-5; tentatively, D is TRBD1 (6 bases). The J call may be in error: the DNA end matches TRBJ2-7 better. This CDR3 is built from 14 residues. Germline-derived CDR1 and CDR2 are MNHEY and SMNVEV (reference sequence).

The CDR3 nucleotides read TGTGCCAGCAGGAGGGACAGGGAGAGGAACATTCAGTACTTC. This translates into CASRRDRERNIQYF. The chain is built from TRBV2 and TRBJ2-4, with 9 bases that match TRBD1. The germline V gene encodes CDR1 SNHLY and CDR2 FYNNEI. The CDR3 spans 14 residues. The V gene end was trimmed by 6 bases and the J gene end by 7 bases; junction bases not matched to a gene: 7.